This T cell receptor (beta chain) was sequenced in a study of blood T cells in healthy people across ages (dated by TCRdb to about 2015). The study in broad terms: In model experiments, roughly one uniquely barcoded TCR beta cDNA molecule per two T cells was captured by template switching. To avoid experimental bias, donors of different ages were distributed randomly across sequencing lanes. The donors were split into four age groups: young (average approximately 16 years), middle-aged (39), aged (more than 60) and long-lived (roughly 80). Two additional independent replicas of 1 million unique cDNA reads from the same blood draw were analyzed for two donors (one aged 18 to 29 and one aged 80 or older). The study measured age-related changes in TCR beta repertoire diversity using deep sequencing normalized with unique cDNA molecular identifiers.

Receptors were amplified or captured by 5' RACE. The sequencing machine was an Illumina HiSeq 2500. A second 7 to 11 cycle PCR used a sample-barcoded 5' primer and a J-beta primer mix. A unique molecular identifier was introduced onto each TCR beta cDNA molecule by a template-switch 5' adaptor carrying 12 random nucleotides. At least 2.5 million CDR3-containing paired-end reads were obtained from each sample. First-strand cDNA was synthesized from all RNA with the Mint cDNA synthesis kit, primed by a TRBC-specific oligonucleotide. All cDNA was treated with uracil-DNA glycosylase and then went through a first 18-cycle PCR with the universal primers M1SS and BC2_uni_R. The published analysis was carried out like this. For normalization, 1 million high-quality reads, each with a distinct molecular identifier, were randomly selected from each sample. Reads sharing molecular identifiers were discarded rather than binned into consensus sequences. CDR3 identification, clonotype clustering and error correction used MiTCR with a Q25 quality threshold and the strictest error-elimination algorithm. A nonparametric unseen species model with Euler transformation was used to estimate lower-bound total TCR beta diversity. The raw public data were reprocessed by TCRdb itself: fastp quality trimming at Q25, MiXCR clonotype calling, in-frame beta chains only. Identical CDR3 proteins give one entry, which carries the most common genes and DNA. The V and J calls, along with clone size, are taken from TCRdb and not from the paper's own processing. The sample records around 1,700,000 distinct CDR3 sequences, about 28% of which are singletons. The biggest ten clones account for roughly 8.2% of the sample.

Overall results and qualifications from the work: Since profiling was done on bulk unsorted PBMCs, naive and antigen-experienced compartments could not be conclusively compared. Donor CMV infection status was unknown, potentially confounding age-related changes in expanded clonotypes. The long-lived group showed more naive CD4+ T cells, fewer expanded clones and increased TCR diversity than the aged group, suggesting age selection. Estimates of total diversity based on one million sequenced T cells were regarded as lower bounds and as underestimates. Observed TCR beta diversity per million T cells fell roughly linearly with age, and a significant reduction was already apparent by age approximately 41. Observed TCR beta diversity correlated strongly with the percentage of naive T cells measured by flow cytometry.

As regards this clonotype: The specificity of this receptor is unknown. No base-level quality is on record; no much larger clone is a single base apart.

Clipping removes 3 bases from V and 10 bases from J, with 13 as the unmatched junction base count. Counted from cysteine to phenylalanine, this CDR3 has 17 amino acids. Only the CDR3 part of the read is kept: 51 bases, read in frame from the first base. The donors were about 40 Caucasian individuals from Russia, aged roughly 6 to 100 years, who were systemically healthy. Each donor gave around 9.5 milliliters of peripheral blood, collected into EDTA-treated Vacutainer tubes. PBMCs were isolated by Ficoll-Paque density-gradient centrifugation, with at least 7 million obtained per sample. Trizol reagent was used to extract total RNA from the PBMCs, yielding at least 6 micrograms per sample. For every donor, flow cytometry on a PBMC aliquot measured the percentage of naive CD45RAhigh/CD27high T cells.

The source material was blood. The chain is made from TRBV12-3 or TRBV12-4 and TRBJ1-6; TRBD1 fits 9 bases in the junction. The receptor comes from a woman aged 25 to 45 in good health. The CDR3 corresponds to CASSLGQGFSTRSPLHF. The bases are TGTGCCAGCAGTTTGGGACAGGGATTTTCTACGCGATCACCCCTCCACTTT.